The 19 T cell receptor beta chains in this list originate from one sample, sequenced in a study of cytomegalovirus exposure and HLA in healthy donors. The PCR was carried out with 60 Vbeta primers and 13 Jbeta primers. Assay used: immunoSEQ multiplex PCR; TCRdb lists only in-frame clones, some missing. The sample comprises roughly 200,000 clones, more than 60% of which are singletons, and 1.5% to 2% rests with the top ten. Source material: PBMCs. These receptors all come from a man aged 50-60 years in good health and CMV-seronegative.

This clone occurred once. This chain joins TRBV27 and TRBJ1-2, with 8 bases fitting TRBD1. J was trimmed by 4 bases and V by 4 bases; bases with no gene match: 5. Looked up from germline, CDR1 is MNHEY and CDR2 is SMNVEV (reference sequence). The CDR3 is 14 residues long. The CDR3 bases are TGTGCCAGCAGTTCAAGGACAGGGTCCTATGGCTACACCTTC. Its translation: CASSSRTGSYGYTF.

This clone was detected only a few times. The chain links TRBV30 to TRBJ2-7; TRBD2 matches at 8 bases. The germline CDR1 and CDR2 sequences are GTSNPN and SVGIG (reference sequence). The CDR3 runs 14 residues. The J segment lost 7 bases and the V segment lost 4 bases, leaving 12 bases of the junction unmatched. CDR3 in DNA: TGTGCCTGGACCCTGGCAGCGGGAGTTGGAGAGCAGTACTTC. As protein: CAWTLAAGVGEQYF.

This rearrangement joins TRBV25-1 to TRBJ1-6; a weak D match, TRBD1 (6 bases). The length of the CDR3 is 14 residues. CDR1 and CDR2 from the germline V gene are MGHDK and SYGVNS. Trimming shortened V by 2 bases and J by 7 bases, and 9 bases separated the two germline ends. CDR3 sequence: CASSENRANSPLHF. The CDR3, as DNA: TGTGCCAGCAGTGAAAACAGGGCGAATTCACCCCTCCACTTT.

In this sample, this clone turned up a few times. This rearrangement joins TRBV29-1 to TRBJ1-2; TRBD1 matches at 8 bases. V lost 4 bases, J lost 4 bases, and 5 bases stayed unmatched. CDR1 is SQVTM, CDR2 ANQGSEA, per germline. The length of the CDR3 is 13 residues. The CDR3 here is CSVGTGNSYGYTF. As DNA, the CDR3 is TGCAGCGTTGGGACAGGGAACAGCTATGGCTACACCTTC.

CDR3 nucleotides: TGTGCCAGCAGCCCGACTGATATGAACACTGAAGCTTTCTTT. It translates to CASSPTDMNTEAFF. The chain has TRBV7-6 and TRBJ1-1; D remains ambiguous. This CDR3 is 14 amino acids long. Germline loops: CDR1 SGHVS, CDR2 FNYEAQ. V was cut by 5 bases and J by 0 bases, with 10 bases left in between.

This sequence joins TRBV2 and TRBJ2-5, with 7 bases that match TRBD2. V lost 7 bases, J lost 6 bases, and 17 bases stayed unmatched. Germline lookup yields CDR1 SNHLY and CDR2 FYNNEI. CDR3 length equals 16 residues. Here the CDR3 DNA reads TGTGCCAGCAACCTCGCTGAAGAGACTAGCTCGAAGACCCAGTACTTC. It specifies CASNLAEETSSKTQYF.

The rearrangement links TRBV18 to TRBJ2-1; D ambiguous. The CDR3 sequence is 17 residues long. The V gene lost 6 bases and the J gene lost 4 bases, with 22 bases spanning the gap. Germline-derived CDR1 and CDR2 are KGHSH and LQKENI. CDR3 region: CASSPQSGSPTYNEQFF. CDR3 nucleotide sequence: TGTGCCAGCTCGCCTCAGTCAGGATCCCCCACTTACAATGAGCAGTTCTTC.

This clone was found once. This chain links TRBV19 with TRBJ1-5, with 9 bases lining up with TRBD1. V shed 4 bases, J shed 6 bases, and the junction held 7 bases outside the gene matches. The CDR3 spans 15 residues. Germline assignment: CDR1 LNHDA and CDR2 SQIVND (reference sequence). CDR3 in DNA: TGTGCCAGTAGTACGGACAGGGGAGGGAGTCAGCCCCAGCATTTT. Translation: CASSTDRGGSQPQHF.

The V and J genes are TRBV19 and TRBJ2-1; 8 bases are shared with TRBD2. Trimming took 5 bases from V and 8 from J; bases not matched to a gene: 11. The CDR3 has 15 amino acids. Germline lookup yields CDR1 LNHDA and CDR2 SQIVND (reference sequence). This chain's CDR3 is CASSLPGLGKDEQFF. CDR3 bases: TGTGCCAGTAGTCTCCCGGGACTAGGAAAGGATGAGCAGTTCTTC.

The DNA of the CDR3 is TGTGCCAGCAGTCCGACTGGACTAGCGGGAGAGAAAGAGCAGTACTTC. It specifies CASSPTGLAGEKEQYF. The V and J genes are TRBV28 and TRBJ2-7; TRBD2 aligns across 13 bases. Germline V CDR1 and CDR2: MDHEN, SYDVKM. V dropped 5 bases and J dropped 7; count of bases not matched to a gene: 11. The CDR3 spans 16 residues.

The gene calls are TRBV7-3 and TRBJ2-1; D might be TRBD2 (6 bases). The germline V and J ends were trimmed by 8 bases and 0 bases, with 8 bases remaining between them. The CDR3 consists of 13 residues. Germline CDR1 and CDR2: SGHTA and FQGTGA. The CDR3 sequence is CASGGSSYNEQFF. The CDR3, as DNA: TGTGCCAGCGGGGGGTCCTCCTACAATGAGCAGTTCTTC.

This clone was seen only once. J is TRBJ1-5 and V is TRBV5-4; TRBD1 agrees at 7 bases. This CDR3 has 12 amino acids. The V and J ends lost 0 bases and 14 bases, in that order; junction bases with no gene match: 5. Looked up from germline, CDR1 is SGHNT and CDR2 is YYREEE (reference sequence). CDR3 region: CASSLDRGKEHF. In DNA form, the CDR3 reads TGTGCCAGCAGCTTGGACAGGGGTAAGGAGCATTTT.

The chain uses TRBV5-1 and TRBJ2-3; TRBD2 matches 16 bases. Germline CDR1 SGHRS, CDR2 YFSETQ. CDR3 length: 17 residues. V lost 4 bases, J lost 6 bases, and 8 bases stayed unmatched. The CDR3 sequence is CASSKGTSGRDGDTQYF. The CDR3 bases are TGCGCCAGCAGCAAAGGGACTAGCGGGAGGGACGGGGATACGCAGTATTTT.

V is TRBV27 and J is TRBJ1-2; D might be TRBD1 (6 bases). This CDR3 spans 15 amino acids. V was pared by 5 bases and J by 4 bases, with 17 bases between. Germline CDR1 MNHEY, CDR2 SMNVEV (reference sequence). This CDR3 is CASSPGGGRGYGYTF. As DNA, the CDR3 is TGTGCCAGCAGTCCCGGGGGGGGGCGAGGCTATGGCTACACCTTC.

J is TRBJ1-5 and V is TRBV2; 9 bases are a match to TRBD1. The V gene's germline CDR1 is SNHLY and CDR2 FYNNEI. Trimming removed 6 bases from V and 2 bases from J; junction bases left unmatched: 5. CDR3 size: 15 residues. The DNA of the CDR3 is TGTGCCAGCAGCGCCGACAGGGGGGGCAATCAGCCCCAGCATTTT. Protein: CASSADRGGNQPQHF.

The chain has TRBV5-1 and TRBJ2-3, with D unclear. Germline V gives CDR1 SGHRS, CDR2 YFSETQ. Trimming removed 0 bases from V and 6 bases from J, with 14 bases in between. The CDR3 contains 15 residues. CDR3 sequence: CASSLASNPEDTQYF. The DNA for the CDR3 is TGCGCCAGCAGCTTGGCCTCGAATCCTGAGGATACGCAGTATTTT.

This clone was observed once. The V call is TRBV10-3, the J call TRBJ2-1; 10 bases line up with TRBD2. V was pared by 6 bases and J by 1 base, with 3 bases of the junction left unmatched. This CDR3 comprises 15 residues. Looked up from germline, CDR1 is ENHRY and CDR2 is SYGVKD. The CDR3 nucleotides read TGTGCCATCAGGGAACTAGCGGGATCCTACAATGAGCAGTTCTTC. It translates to CAIRELAGSYNEQFF.

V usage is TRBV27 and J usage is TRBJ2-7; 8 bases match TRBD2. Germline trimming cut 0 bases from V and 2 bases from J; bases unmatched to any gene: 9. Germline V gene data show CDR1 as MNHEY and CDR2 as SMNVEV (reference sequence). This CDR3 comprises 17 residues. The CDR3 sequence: CASSLSSPGLGTYEQYF. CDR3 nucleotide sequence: TGTGCCAGCAGTTTATCTTCTCCGGGACTAGGAACCTACGAGCAGTACTTC.

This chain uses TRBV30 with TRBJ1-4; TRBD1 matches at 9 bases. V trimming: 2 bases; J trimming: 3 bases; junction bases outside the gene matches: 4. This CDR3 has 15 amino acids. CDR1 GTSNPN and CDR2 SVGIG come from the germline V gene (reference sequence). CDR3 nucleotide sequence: TGTGCCTGGAGTCTATACAGGGGGCCTAATGAAAAACTGTTTTTT. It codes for CAWSLYRGPNEKLFF.